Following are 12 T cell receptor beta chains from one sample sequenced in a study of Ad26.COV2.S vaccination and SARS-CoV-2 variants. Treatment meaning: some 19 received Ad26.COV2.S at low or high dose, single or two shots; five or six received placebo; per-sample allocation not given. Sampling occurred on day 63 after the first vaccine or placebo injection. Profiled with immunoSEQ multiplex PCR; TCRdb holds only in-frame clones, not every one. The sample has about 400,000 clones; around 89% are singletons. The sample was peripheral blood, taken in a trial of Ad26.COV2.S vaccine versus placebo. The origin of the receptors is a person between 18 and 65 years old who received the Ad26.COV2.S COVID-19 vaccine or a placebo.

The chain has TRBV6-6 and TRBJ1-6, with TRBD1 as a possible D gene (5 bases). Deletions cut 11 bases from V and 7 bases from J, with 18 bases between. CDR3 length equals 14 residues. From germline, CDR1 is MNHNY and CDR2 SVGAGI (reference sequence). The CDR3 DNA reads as TGTGCCGCACAGGACCCTCAATCGAATTCACCCCTCCACTTT. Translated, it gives CAAQDPQSNSPLHF.

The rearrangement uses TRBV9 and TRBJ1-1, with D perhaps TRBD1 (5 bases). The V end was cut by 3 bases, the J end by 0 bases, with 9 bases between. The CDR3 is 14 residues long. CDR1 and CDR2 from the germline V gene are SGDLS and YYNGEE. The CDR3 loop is CASSAGELNTEAFF. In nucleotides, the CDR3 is TGTGCCAGCAGCGCGGGGGAGTTGAACACTGAAGCTTTCTTT.

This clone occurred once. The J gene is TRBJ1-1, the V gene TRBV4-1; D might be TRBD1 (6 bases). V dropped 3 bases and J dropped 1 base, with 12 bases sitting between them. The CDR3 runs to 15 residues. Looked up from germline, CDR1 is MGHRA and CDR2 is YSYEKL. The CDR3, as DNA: TGCGCCAGCAGCCAGGGACATCCACCGAACACTGAAGCTTTCTTT. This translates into CASSQGHPPNTEAFF.

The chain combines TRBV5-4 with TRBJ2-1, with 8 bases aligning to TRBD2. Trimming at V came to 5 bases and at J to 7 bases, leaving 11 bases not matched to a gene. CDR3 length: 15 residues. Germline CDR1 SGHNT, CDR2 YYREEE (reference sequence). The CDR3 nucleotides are TGTGCCAGCAGTTTCGCGGGGGGCGGGGGAAATGAGCAGTTCTTC. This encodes CASSFAGGGGNEQFF.

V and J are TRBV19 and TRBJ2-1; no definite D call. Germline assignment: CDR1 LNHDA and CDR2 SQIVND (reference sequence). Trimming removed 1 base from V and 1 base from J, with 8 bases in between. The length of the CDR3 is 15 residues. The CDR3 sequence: CASSIGISSYNEQFF. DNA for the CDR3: TGTGCCAGTAGTATAGGAATATCTTCCTACAATGAGCAGTTCTTC.

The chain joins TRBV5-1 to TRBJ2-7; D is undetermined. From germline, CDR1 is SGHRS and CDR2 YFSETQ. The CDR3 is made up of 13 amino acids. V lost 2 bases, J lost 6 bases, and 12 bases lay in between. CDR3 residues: CASSFVPLGEQYF. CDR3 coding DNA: TGCGCCAGCAGCTTCGTTCCGTTGGGCGAGCAGTACTTC.

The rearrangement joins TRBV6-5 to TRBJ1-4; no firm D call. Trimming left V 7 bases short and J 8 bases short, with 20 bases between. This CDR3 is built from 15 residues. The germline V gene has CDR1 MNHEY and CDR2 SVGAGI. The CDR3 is CASTFTRGLDEKLFF. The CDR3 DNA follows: TGTGCCAGCACCTTCACGAGAGGGTTAGACGAAAAACTGTTTTTT.

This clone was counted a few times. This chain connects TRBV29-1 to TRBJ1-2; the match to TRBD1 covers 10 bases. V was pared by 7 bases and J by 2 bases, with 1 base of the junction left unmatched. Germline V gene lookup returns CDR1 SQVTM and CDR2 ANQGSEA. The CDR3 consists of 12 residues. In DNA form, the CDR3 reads TGCAGCGGGACAGGGGGAAACTATGGCTACACCTTC. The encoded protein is CSGTGGNYGYTF.

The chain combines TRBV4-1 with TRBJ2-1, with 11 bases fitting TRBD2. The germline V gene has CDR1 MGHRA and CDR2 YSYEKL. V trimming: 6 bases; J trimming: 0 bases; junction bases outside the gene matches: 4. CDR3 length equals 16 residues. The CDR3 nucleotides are TGCGCCAGCAGACCTACTAGCGGGGGCTCCTACAATGAGCAGTTCTTC. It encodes CASRPTSGGSYNEQFF.

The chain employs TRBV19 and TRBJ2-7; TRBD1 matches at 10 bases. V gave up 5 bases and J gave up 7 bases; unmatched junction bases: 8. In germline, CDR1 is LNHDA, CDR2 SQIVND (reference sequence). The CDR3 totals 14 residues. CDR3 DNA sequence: TGTGCCAGTAGTTCGGACAGGGGGGGATTTGAGCAGTACTTC. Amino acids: CASSSDRGGFEQYF.

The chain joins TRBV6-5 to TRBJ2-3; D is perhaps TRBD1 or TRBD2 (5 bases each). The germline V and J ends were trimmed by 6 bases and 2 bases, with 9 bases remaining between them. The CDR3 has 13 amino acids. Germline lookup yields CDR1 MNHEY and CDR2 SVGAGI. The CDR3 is CASSRGATDTQYF. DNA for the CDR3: TGTGCCAGCAGCCGAGGGGCCACAGATACGCAGTATTTT.

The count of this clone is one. CDR3 coding DNA: TGTGCCAGCAGCTTAGGCCCAGGGGACAATTCACCCCTCCACTTT. It specifies CASSLGPGDNSPLHF. The chain is built from TRBV7-2 and TRBJ1-6; D is possibly TRBD1 (6 bases). This CDR3 has 15 amino acids. Looked up from germline, CDR1 is SGHTA and CDR2 is FQGNSA. The V gene lost 1 base and the J gene lost 7 bases, with 11 bases spanning the gap. The full variable domain, its missing parts supplied by reference TRBV7-2 and TRBJ1-6, is GAGVSQSPSNKVTEKGKDVELRCDPISGHTALYWYRQSLGQGLEFLIYFQGNSAPDKSGLPSDRFSAERTGGSVSTLTIQRTQQEDSAVYLCASSLGPGDNSPLHFGNGTRLTVT.